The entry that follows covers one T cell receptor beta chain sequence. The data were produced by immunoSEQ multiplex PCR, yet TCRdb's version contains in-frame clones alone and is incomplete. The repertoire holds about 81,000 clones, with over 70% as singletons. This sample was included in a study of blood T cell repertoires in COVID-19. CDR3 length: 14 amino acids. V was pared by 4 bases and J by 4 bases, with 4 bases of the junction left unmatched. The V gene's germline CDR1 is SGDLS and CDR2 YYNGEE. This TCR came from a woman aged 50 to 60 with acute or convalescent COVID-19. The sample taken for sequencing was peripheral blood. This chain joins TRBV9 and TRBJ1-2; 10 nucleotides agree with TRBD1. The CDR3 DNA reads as TGTGCCAGCAGCCCCGGACAGGGGGGCTATGGCTACACCTTC. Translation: CASSPGQGGYGYTF.